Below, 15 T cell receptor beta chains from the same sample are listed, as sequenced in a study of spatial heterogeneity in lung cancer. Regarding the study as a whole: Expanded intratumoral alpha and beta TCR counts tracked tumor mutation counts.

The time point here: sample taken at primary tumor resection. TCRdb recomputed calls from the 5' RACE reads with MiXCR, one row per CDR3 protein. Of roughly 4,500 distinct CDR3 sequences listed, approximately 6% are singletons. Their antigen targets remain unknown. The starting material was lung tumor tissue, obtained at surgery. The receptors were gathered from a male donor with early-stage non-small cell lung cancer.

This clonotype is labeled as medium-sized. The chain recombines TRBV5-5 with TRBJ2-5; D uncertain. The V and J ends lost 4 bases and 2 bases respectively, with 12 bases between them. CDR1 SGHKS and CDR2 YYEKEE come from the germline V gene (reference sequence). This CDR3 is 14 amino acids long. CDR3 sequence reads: CASSPGPRQETQYF. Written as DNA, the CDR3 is TGTGCCAGCAGCCCCGGGCCGAGACAAGAGACCCAGTACTTC. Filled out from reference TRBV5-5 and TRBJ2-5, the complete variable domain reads DAGVTQSPTHLIKTRGQQVTLRCSPISGHKSVSWYQQVLGQGPQFIFQYYEKEERGRGNFPDRFSARQFPNYSSELNVNALLLGDSALYLCASSPGPRQETQYFGPGTRLLVL.

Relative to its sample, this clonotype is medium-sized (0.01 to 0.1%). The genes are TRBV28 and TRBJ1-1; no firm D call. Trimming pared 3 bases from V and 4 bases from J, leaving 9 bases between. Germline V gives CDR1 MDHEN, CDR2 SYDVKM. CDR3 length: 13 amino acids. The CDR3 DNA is TGTGCCAGCAGTTTTTCCCGGTTCACTGAAGCTTTCTTT. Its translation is CASSFSRFTEAFF.

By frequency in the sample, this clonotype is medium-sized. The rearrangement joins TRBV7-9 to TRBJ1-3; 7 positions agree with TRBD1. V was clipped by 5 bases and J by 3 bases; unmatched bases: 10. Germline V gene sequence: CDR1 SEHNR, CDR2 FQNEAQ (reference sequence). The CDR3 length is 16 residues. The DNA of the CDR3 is TGTGCCAGCAGCCCCCAGGGGGGGGCTGGTGGAAACACCATATATTTT. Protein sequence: CASSPQGGAGGNTIYF.

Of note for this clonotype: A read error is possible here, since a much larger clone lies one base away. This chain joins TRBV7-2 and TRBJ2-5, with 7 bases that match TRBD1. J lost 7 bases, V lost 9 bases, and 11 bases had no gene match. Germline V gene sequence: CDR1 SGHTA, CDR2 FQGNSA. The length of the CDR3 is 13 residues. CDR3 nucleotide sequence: TGTGCCAGTGGACAGGAGATAGTTGGGACCCAGTACTTC. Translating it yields CASGQEIVGTQYF. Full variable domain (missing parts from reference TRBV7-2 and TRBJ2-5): GAGVSQSPSNKVTEKGKDVELRCDPISGHTALYWYRQSLGQGLEFLIYFQGNSAPDKSGLPSDRFSAERTGGSVSTLTIQRTQQEDSAVYLCASGQEIVGTQYFGPGTRLLVL.

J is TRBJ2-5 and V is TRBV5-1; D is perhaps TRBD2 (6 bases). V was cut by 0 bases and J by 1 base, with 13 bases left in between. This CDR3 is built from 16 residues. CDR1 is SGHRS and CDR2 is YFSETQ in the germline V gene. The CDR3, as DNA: TGCGCCAGCAGCTTGGCTGGAGCGGGCCCCCAAGAGACCCAGTACTTC. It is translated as CASSLAGAGPQETQYF.

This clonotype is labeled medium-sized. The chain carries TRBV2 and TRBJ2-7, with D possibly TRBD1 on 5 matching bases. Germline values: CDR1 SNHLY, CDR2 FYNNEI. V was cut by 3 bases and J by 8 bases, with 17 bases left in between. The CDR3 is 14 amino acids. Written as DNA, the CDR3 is TGTGCCAGCAGTGAGCAGGGCCCCAGCTCCAAGCAGTACTTC. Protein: CASSEQGPSSKQYF.

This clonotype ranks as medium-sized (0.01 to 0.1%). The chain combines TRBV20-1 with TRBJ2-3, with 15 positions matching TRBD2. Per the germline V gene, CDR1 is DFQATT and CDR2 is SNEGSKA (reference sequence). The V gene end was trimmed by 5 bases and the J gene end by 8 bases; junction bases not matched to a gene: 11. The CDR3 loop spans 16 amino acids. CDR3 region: CSASRTSGGAEVTQYF. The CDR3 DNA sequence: TGCAGTGCTTCCAGGACTAGCGGGGGGGCTGAAGTTACGCAGTATTTT.

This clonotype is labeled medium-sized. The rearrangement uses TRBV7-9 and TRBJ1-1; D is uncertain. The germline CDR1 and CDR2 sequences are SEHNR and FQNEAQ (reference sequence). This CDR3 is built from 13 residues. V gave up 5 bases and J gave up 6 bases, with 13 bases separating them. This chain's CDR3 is CASSQNPPPEAFF. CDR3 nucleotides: TGTGCCAGCAGCCAAAACCCTCCTCCTGAAGCTTTCTTT.

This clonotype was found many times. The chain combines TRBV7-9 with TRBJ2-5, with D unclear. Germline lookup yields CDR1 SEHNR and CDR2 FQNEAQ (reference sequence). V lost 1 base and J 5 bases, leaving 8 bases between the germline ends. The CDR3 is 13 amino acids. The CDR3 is CASSLDVIETQYF. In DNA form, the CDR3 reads TGTGCCAGCAGCTTAGACGTGATTGAGACCCAGTACTTC.

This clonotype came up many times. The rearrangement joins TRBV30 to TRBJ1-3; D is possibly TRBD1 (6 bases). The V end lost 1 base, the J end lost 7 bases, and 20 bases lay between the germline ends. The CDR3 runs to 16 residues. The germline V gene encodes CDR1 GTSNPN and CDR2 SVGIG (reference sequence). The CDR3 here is CAWSAPGQLGSNTIYF. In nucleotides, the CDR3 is TGTGCCTGGAGTGCCCCCGGACAGCTAGGGAGTAACACCATATATTTT.

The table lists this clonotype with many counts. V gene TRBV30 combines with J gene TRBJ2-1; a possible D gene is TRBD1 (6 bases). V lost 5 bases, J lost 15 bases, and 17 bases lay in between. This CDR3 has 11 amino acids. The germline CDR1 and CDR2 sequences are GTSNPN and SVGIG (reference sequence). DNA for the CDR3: TGTGCCTGGGTAAAAGGGGGAGTGGGGTTCTTC. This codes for CAWVKGGVGFF.

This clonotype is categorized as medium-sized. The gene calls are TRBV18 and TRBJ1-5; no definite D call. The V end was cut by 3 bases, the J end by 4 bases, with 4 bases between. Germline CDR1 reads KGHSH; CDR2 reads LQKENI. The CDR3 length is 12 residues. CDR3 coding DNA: TGTGCCAGCTCACCCCCTAATCAGCCCCAGCATTTT. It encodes CASSPPNQPQHF.

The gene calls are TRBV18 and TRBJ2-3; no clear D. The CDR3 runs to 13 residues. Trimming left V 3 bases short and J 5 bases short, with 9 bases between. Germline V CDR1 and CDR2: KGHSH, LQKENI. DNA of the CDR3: TGTGCCAGCTCACCTCGTGTACTAGATACGCAGTATTTT. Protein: CASSPRVLDTQYF.

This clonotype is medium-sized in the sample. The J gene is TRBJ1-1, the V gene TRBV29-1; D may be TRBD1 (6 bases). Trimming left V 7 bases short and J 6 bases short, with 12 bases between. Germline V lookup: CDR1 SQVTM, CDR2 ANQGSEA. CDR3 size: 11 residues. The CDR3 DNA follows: TGCAGCGCTCTGGGGGGCGCTGAAGCTTTCTTT. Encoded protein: CSALGGAEAFF.

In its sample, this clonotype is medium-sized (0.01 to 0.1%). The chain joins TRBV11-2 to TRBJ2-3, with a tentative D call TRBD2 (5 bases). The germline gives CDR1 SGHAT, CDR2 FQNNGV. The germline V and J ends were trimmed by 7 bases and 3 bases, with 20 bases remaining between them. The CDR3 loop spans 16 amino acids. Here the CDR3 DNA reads TGTGCCAGCAACCTAGGGAGCCGACCCTCTACAGATACGCAGTATTTT. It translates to CASNLGSRPSTDTQYF. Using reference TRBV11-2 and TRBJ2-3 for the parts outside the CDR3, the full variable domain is EAGVAQSPRYKIIEKRQSVAFWCNPISGHATLYWYQQILGQGPKLLIQFQNNGVVDDSQLPKDRFSAERLKGVDSTLKIQPAKLEDSAVYLCASNLGSRPSTDTQYFGPGTRLTVL.